This TCR beta chain is drawn from a study of beta chain features in type 1 diabetes. This clone was observed a handful of times. V shed 4 bases and J 2 bases; nucleotides not matched to a gene: 2. The CDR3 loop spans 13 amino acids. Germline CDR1 is SGHNT and CDR2 is YYREEE (reference sequence). Sequencing targeted expressed TCRB transcripts, as all isolated RNA had been reverse transcribed. Profiling relied on immunoSEQ multiplex PCR, and the TCRdb table lists in-frame clones only, not all of them. The sample holds 300,000 to 350,000 clones, 12% to 15% seen once. Averaging roughly 0.12 L, one heparinised blood draw came from each individual donor. All of the sorted populations showed purity greater than 98%.

The chain has TRBV5-4 and TRBJ1-2; 7 nucleotides align to TRBD1. The specimen sequenced was central memory CD4+ T cells from blood. This clonotype was sampled from a man aged 30-40 years in good health. Here the CDR3 reads CASSPTGNYGYTF. In DNA, the CDR3 is TGTGCCAGCAGCCCGACAGGGAACTATGGCTACACCTTC.